The present T cell receptor beta chain was sequenced within a study of blood T cell repertoires in COVID-19. Germline CDR1 MNHEY, CDR2 SVGAGI. V lost 3 bases and J lost 6; bases outside the gene matches: 8. This CDR3 is built from 16 residues. Repertoires were generated with immunoSEQ multiplex PCR, while TCRdb's copy carries only in-frame clones and drops some. The data show approximately 360,000 clones, about 89% seen once. The sequencing sample was made of peripheral blood. The chain couples TRBV6-5 to TRBJ2-1, with 10 bases aligning to TRBD2. The receptor was derived from a man in his forties with acute or convalescent COVID-19. CDR3: CASSYRSGGVSNEQFF. CDR3 bases: TGTGCCAGCAGTTATAGGAGCGGGGGGGTCTCCAATGAGCAGTTCTTC.